The next 20 T cell receptor beta chains were all read from a single sample in a study of CD8 T cells in ankylosing spondylitis. Study-level points and caveats: Ankylosing spondylitis blood appeared to carry a characteristic TCR beta motif of roughly eight highly homologous variants.

These receptors' antigens are unknown. TCRdb re-called the 5' RACE reads with MiXCR, one entry per CDR3 protein. The data contain about 220,000 distinct CDR3 sequences, 6% to 8% of them seen just once; the ten biggest clones take up 12% to 15%. Sequenced sample: blood, either unsorted or a sorted T cell fraction (not recorded which). The origin of the receptors is a male donor with ankylosing spondylitis.

This clonotype was seen many times. This chain links TRBV7-2 with TRBJ2-5; D is possibly TRBD1 (5 bases). The CDR3 runs 17 residues. Trimming stripped 5 bases from V and 1 base from J, with 20 bases between. Germline lookup yields CDR1 SGHTA and CDR2 FQGNSA. CDR3: CASSATGLESLQETQYF. The CDR3 DNA follows: TGTGCCAGCAGCGCCACAGGTTTAGAATCCCTCCAAGAGACCCAGTACTTC.

This clonotype has ten or more counts. This rearrangement joins TRBV3-1 to TRBJ2-7; D unresolved. The CDR3 is 12 amino acids. V lost 2 bases, J lost 0 bases, and 2 bases lay in between. Germline V gene data show CDR1 as LGHDT and CDR2 as YNNKEL (reference sequence). The CDR3 sequence is CASSQISYEQYF. In nucleotides, the CDR3 is TGTGCCAGCAGCCAAATCTCCTACGAGCAGTACTTC.

This clonotype was seen repeatedly, ten times or more. This chain links TRBV14 with TRBJ1-1; no reliable D call. V dropped 4 bases and J dropped 6 bases, with 12 bases sitting between them. CDR1 and CDR2 from the germline V gene are SGHDN and FVKESK. The CDR3 runs 13 residues. CDR3 loop: CASSRSSGPEAFF. The CDR3 DNA reads as TGTGCCAGCAGCCGGAGCTCGGGCCCTGAAGCTTTCTTT.

Ten or more counts support this clonotype. The V call is TRBV7-8, the J call TRBJ1-5, with 9 bases matching TRBD1. After removal of 1 base from V and 0 bases from J, the junction contained 7 bases not matched to a gene. The CDR3 has 18 residues. Germline V gene sequence: CDR1 SGHVS, CDR2 FQNEAQ. The CDR3 loop is CASSLGTGVPNSNQPQHF. The CDR3 nucleotides read TGTGCCAGCAGCTTAGGGACAGGGGTCCCGAATAGCAATCAGCCCCAGCATTTT.

The V and J genes are TRBV7-6 and TRBJ2-6; possibly TRBD1 for D (5 bases). V was clipped by 4 bases and J by 2 bases, with 9 bases between them. The CDR3 is 15 amino acids. Germline CDR1 SGHVS, CDR2 FNYEAQ. CDR3 protein: CASSSRGTGANVLTF. For the CDR3, the DNA is TGTGCCAGCAGCTCAAGGGGTACTGGGGCCAACGTCCTGACTTTC. The whole variable domain, filled in from reference TRBV7-6 and TRBJ2-6, reads GAGVSQSPRYKVTKRGQDVALRCDPISGHVSLYWYRQALGQGPEFLTYFNYEAQQDKSGLPNDRFSAERPEGSISTLTIQRTEQRDSAMYRCASSSRGTGANVLTFGAGSRLTVL.

This clonotype was observed many times. The chain couples TRBV6-2 or TRBV6-3 to TRBJ2-4; weak D call: TRBD1 (5 bases). Germline V gene lookup returns CDR1 MNHEY and CDR2 SVGEGT. V was trimmed by 2 bases and J by 1 base, leaving 9 bases between them. This CDR3 comprises 15 residues. The CDR3: CASSYQGLAKNIQYF. The CDR3 DNA sequence: TGTGCCAGCAGTTACCAGGGTCTGGCCAAAAACATTCAGTACTTC.

Ten or more counts support this clonotype. In DNA, the CDR3 is TGTGCCAGCATGGAATCGGCAGGGATAGAGACCCAGTACTTC. Amino acids: CASMESAGIETQYF. V usage is TRBV12-3 or TRBV12-4 and J usage is TRBJ2-5, with D possibly being TRBD1 (5 bases). This CDR3 is 14 amino acids long. With 7 bases removed from V and 4 bases from J, the gap between germline ends came to 16 bases.

This clonotype appeared many times. The rearrangement joins TRBV29-1 to TRBJ2-7, with 8 bases lining up with TRBD2. The CDR3 covers 15 residues. V lost 0 bases and J lost 6; bases outside the gene matches: 10. Germline CDR1 reads SQVTM; CDR2 reads ANQGSEA. This CDR3 reads CSVEDRASGGVEQYF. CDR3 nucleotide sequence: TGCAGCGTTGAAGATCGAGCGTCCGGGGGGGTCGAGCAGTACTTC.

This clonotype was recorded at least ten times. The chain combines TRBV7-9 with TRBJ2-7; the D gene is possibly TRBD1 (5 bases). The germline gives CDR1 SEHNR, CDR2 FQNEAQ (reference sequence). The germline V and J ends were trimmed by 4 bases and 5 bases, with 9 bases remaining between them. The CDR3 extends over 12 amino acids. The CDR3 DNA reads TGTGCCAGCAGCTACAGGATCCACGAGCAGTACTTC. Translated: CASSYRIHEQYF.

This clonotype was detected only a few times. The chain joins TRBV5-1 to TRBJ2-2; D perhaps matches TRBD2 (5 bases). Germline values: CDR1 SGHRS, CDR2 YFSETQ. CDR3 size: 14 residues. V was clipped by 0 bases and J by 9 bases, with 12 bases between them. The CDR3 loop reads CASSLASAERELFF. Here the CDR3 DNA reads TGCGCCAGCAGCTTGGCGTCAGCGGAAAGGGAGCTGTTTTTT.

There are many counts of this clonotype. The chain has TRBV5-1 and TRBJ2-7; maybe TRBD1 (5 bases). The V end lost 2 bases, the J end lost 5 bases, and 11 bases lay between the germline ends. This CDR3 has 13 residues. Germline CDR1 SGHRS, CDR2 YFSETQ. DNA for the CDR3: TGCGCCAGCAGCTTCTCAGGGTACAACGAGCAGTACTTC. This codes for CASSFSGYNEQYF.

This clonotype showed up many times. J is TRBJ1-5 and V is TRBV28; TRBD1 aligns across 12 bases. The CDR3 runs to 18 residues. Losses at the gene ends were 5 bases for V and 0 bases for J; bases not matched to a gene: 8. Germline V gene data show CDR1 as MDHEN and CDR2 as SYDVKM. This chain's CDR3 is CASSNRDRGHYSNQPQHF. In nucleotides, the CDR3 is TGTGCCAGCAGTAACCGGGACAGGGGGCATTATAGCAATCAGCCCCAGCATTTT.

This clonotype showed up many times. J is TRBJ2-5 and V is TRBV4-2; the D gene is possibly TRBD1 (6 bases). Looked up from germline, CDR1 is LGHNA and CDR2 is YNFKEQ. CDR3 length: 17 residues. V was trimmed by 2 bases and J by 2 bases, leaving 18 bases between them. CDR3 sequence: CASSQNEQGRGQETQYF. The CDR3 DNA reads TGTGCCAGCAGCCAAAACGAACAGGGTCGAGGTCAAGAGACCCAGTACTTC.

This clonotype was seen repeatedly, ten times or more. The chain combines TRBV29-1 with TRBJ2-4; TRBD1 matches 8 bases. With V trimmed by 4 bases and J by 0 bases, 5 bases remained unmatched. The CDR3 has 15 residues. The V gene's germline CDR1 is SQVTM and CDR2 ANQGSEA. CDR3 region: CSVGGQGLAKNIQYF. In DNA form, the CDR3 reads TGCAGCGTTGGCGGACAGGGTTTAGCCAAAAACATTCAGTACTTC.

This clonotype was counted a few times. The chain employs TRBV7-9 and TRBJ2-7; D is perhaps TRBD2 (6 bases). The CDR3 totals 13 residues. CDR1 SEHNR and CDR2 FQNEAQ come from the germline V gene (reference sequence). Trimming shortened V by 7 bases and J by 4 bases, and 14 bases separated the two germline ends. CDR3 DNA: TGTGCCAGCACCTGGGGGACTCAGTACGAGCAGTACTTC. Protein sequence: CASTWGTQYEQYF.

A single count supports this clonotype. This may be a read error: a much more frequent sequence differs by one nucleotide. The chain joins TRBV7-9 to TRBJ2-7; TRBD1 aligns across 8 bases. In germline, CDR1 is SEHNR, CDR2 FQNEAQ (reference sequence). The CDR3 length is 14 residues. The junction had 5 bases not matched to a gene; V was cut back by 1 base and J by 6 bases. CDR3 protein: CASSLDRGFSEQYF. CDR3 in DNA: TGTGCCAGCAGCTTAGACAGGGGGTTTTCCGAGCAGTACTTC.

This clonotype was counted many times. The rearrangement joins TRBV18 to TRBJ2-2, with 15 bases that match TRBD2. The CDR3 runs to 18 residues. V shed 1 base and J 2 bases; nucleotides not matched to a gene: 2. Germline V gives CDR1 KGHSH, CDR2 LQKENI. CDR3 amino acids: CASSPQGLAGGNTGELFF. CDR3 DNA sequence: TGTGCCAGCTCACCACAGGGACTAGCGGGAGGAAACACCGGGGAGCTGTTTTTT.

The chain carries TRBV6-1 and TRBJ1-2; 8 bases align to TRBD1. Losses at the gene ends were 1 base for V and 6 bases for J; bases not matched to a gene: 10. In germline, CDR1 is MNHNS, CDR2 SASEGT. The CDR3 loop spans 16 amino acids. In nucleotides, the CDR3 is TGTGCCAGCAGTGAAGTCGTGGGACAGGTTAGACATGGCTACACCTTC. Protein product: CASSEVVGQVRHGYTF.

This clonotype has ten or more counts. This chain links TRBV6-2 or TRBV6-3 with TRBJ1-5; no reliable D call. The CDR3 spans 16 residues. V was clipped by 0 bases and J by 0 bases, with 9 bases between them. CDR1 and CDR2 (germline): MNHEY, SVGEGT. The CDR3 protein is CASSYSPRVSNQPQHF. The CDR3 nucleotides read TGTGCCAGCAGTTACTCGCCGAGGGTTAGCAATCAGCCCCAGCATTTT.

The sample holds many counts of this clonotype. This chain links TRBV12-3 or TRBV12-4 with TRBJ2-1; 7 bases map to TRBD1. V dropped 2 bases and J dropped 3; count of bases not matched to a gene: 13. The CDR3 totals 18 residues. The CDR3 is CASSLKGWTGGIYNEQFF. DNA for the CDR3: TGTGCCAGCAGTTTAAAAGGTTGGACAGGCGGAATCTACAATGAGCAGTTCTTC.